A selection of T cell receptor beta chains follows, all from one sample in a study of T-cell reconstitution after alpha-beta-depleted transplantation in children. TCRdb re-derived calls from the PCR reads in MiXCR, one entry per CDR3 protein. The profile shows approximately 650,000 distinct CDR3 sequences, roughly 13% of them singletons. The input for sequencing was PBMCs, taken before TCRalphabeta/CD19-depleted stem cell transplant. The receptors shown here come from a girl aged 2 to 9 with congenital amegakaryocytic thrombocytopenia, due to receive a stem cell transplant. Both conserved end residues are part of each CDR3. D genes are given only for firm matches. Not every row has a clone size; where given, it reads once, few, many or a size class.

TRBJ2-5	12	.	TRBV20-1	.	CSARSLQETQYF	TGCAGTGCTAGGTCCTTACAAGAGACCCAGTACTTC
TRBJ2-5	13	.	TRBV30	TRBD2	CAWELAGAETQYF	TGTGCCTGGGAATTAGCGGGAGCAGAGACCCAGTACTTC
TRBJ2-5	14	.	TRBV14	.	CASSQLALEETQYF	TGTGCCAGCAGCCAACTAGCACTCGAGGAGACCCAGTACTTC
TRBJ2-1	11	many	TRBV20-1	.	CSASPLAGQFF	TGCAGTGCTTCCCCCCTAGCTGGGCAGTTCTTC
TRBJ1-1	13	few	TRBV5-5	.	CASSLVEDIKAFF	TGTGCCAGCAGCTTGGTTGAGGACATCAAAGCTTTCTTT
TRBJ2-7	14	many	TRBV20-1	.	CSARLPRRSYEQYF	TGCAGTGCTAGACTCCCGCGGCGATCCTACGAGCAGTACTTC
TRBJ2-3	19	few	TRBV9	TRBD2	CASSALPQARLAGIATQYF	TGTGCCAGCAGCGCCCTCCCACAAGCACGGCTAGCGGGCATTGCTACGCAGTATTTT
TRBJ1-2	14	many	TRBV12-3/TRBV12-4	.	CASSRRAGAYGYTF	TGTGCCAGCAGCCGCAGGGCAGGGGCCTATGGCTACACCTTC
TRBJ2-6	13	few	TRBV28	.	CASTLTGANVLTF	TGTGCCAGCACCCTGACTGGGGCCAACGTCCTGACTTTC
TRBJ2-1	10	many	TRBV20-1	.	CSGLDNEQFF	TGCAGCGGTCTGGACAATGAGCAGTTCTTC
TRBJ2-2	14	.	TRBV12-3/TRBV12-4	.	CASRISGNTGELFF	TGTGCCAGCAGAATTAGCGGAAACACCGGGGAGCTGTTTTTT
TRBJ2-2	18	few	TRBV21-1	.	CASSNLQRFTGNTGELFF	TGTGCCAGCAGCAATCTTCAGCGGTTTACAGGGAACACCGGGGAGCTGTTTTTT
TRBJ2-7	13	many	TRBV29-1	.	CSVGDSYVSEQYF	TGCAGCGTGGGGGACTCGTACGTCTCAGAGCAGTACTTC
TRBJ2-7	14	many	TRBV20-1	.	CSAKGWGYSYEQYF	TGCAGTGCTAAAGGGTGGGGTTACTCCTACGAGCAGTACTTC
TRBJ2-7	17	once	TRBV18	TRBD2	CASSPVGGRAPYYEQYF	TGTGCCAGCTCACCAGTTGGCGGGAGGGCCCCCTACTACGAGCAGTACTTC
TRBJ1-4	14	.	TRBV7-6	.	CASSLEGGHEKLFF	TGTGCCAGCAGCTTAGAGGGGGGCCATGAAAAACTGTTTTTT
TRBJ2-3	16	.	TRBV5-1	TRBD2	CASSPIAGVFSDTQYF	TGCGCCAGCAGCCCTATAGCGGGAGTCTTCTCGGATACGCAGTATTTT
TRBJ2-1	14	few	TRBV4-1	.	CASSPGPGVNEQFF	TGCGCCAGCAGCCCAGGCCCCGGAGTCAATGAGCAGTTCTTC
TRBJ1-5	14	many	TRBV20-1	.	CSASGSSGNQPQHF	TGCAGTGCTAGTGGGTCGTCCGGCAATCAGCCCCAGCATTTT
TRBJ2-1	16	many	TRBV6-1	.	CASSANSVSSYNEQFF	TGTGCCAGCAGTGCCAATAGTGTTAGCTCCTACAATGAGCAGTTCTTC
TRBJ1-1	16	.	TRBV12-3/TRBV12-4	.	CASSSKSPSTGTEAFF	TGTGCCAGCAGTTCTAAATCGCCTAGTACCGGCACTGAAGCTTTCTTT
TRBJ1-5	13	many	TRBV29-1	TRBD1	CSAPDRVHQPQHF	TGCAGCGCTCCGGACAGGGTCCATCAGCCCCAGCATTTT
TRBJ1-1	13	.	TRBV30	.	CAWRDSRNTEAFF	TGTGCCTGGAGGGACAGTAGGAACACTGAAGCTTTCTTT
TRBJ2-7	19	.	TRBV18	.	CASSPPGSRTDRKTYEQYF	TGTGCCAGCTCACCACCAGGGTCCCGGACAGACAGAAAGACCTACGAGCAGTACTTC
TRBJ2-5	16	few	TRBV12-3/TRBV12-4	.	CASSQGLTRISETQYF	TGTGCCAGCAGCCAAGGGTTGACTAGGATCAGCGAGACCCAGTACTTC
TRBJ2-7	16	few	TRBV5-1	TRBD2	CASSHRTSGRTYEQYF	TGCGCCAGCAGCCATCGGACTAGCGGTAGAACCTACGAGCAGTACTTC
TRBJ2-1	17	few	TRBV20-1	TRBD2	CCARETRSGRFYNEQFF	TGCTGTGCTAGAGAAACCCGGAGCGGGAGGTTCTACAATGAGCAGTTCTTC
TRBJ2-1	12	many	TRBV29-1	.	CSVEPSNNEQFF	TGCAGCGTTGAGCCCAGTAACAATGAGCAGTTCTTC
TRBJ2-7	14	.	TRBV6-2/TRBV6-3	.	CASTRALGSYEQYF	TGTGCCAGCACCCGGGCCCTGGGGTCCTACGAGCAGTACTTC
TRBJ2-7	14	.	TRBV28	.	CASTQRGLTYEQYF	TGTGCCAGCACCCAACGGGGCCTCACCTACGAGCAGTACTTC
TRBJ2-1	13	.	TRBV27	.	CASSLLSGFEQFF	TGTGCCAGCAGTTTACTATCCGGTTTTGAGCAGTTCTTC
TRBJ2-1	20	.	TRBV21-1	.	CASSNRRDRGGLAAYNEQFF	TGTGCCAGCAGCAATCGCCGGGACAGGGGAGGACTAGCGGCCTACAATGAGCAGTTCTTC
TRBJ2-7	16	many	TRBV20-1	TRBD2	CSARVASGALIDEQYF	TGCAGTGCTAGAGTTGCTAGCGGGGCCCTAATCGACGAGCAGTACTTC
TRBJ2-1	17	.	TRBV11-3	TRBD1	CASSAKDRDPAYNEQFF	TGTGCCAGCAGCGCCAAAGACAGGGACCCGGCCTACAATGAGCAGTTCTTC
TRBJ1-3	16	many	TRBV20-1	TRBD1	CSARTDRVQMRNTIYF	TGCAGTGCGCGGACTGACAGGGTTCAGATGCGAAACACCATATATTTT
TRBJ2-1	21	many	TRBV20-1	.	CSARDSERQVPILSSYNEQFF	TGCAGTGCTAGAGACTCAGAAAGACAGGTGCCAATTTTAAGCTCCTACAATGAGCAGTTCTTC
TRBJ2-3	11	.	TRBV7-8	.	CASTITDTQYF	TGTGCCAGCACCATTACAGATACGCAGTATTTT
TRBJ2-1	15	many	TRBV29-1	.	CSVTKPTSHYNEQFF	TGCAGCGTTACCAAACCCACTAGCCATTACAATGAGCAGTTCTTC
TRBJ2-2	16	many	TRBV29-1	TRBD2	CSVLGLAGVSTGELFF	TGCAGCGTCCTGGGACTAGCGGGAGTGTCCACCGGGGAGCTGTTTTTT
TRBJ2-7	12	many	TRBV20-1	.	CSAEGDSYEQYF	TGCAGTGCTGAGGGTGACTCCTACGAGCAGTACTTC
TRBJ2-7	13	.	TRBV7-9	.	CASSLEASSEQYF	TGTGCCAGCAGCTTAGAGGCCTCAAGCGAGCAGTACTTC